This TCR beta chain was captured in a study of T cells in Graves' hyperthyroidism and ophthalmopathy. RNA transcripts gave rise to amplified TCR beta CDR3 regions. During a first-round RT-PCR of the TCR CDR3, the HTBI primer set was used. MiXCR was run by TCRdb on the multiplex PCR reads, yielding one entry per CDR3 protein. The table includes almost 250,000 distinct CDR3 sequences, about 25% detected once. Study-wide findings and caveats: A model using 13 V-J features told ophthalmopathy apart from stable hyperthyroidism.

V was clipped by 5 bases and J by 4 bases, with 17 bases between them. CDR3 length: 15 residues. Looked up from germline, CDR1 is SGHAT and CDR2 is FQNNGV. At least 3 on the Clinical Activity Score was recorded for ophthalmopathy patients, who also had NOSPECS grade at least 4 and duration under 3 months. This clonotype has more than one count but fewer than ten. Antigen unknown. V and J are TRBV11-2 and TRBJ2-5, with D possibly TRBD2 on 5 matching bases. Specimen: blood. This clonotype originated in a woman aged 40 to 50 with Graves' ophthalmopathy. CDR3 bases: TGTGCCAGCAGCCTCTTGCCCATGGCGGGAGAGACCCAGTACTTC. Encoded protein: CASSLLPMAGETQYF.